This record covers a single T cell receptor beta chain. Germline V CDR1 and CDR2: SEHNR, FQNEAQ (reference sequence). This CDR3 is 16 amino acids long. With 6 bases clipped from V and 4 bases from J, the junction kept 14 bases outside the gene matches. Clones were sequenced by immunoSEQ multiplex PCR, and TCRdb holds only the in-frame ones, with some missing. The sample comprises fewer than 350,000 clones, around 86% of which are singletons, and 4% to 6% rests with the top ten. The data are from a study of blood T cell repertoires in COVID-19. The V gene is TRBV7-9, the J gene TRBJ2-7; TRBD1 matches 8 bases. The source material was PBMCs or T cells enriched from blood (not recorded which). This TCR was recovered from a man in his 60s who had recovered from COVID-19. CDR3 bases: TGTGCCAGCAGTCAGTGGACAGGGTATGAACGATACGAGCAGTACTTC. Translation gives CASSQWTGYERYEQYF.